The sample holds many counts of the clone carrying this TCR beta chain. What it binds is unknown. No cell sorting was done before RNA was extracted from the tissue. This CDR3 comprises 16 residues. Trimming took 5 bases from V and 4 from J; bases not matched to a gene: 5. The sample belongs to a study of tumor and adjacent non-tumor tissue in lung cancer. About the study: The patients, 10 or so men and 5 women, were 31 to 76 with stage I to III disease.

Study-level findings and limits: Shorter survival was associated with higher TCR diversity in tumors. Top 100 clones took a larger repertoire share in normal lung.

TCRbeta libraries were built with three rounds of nested PCR, modified from ARM-PCR. TCRdb recomputed calls from the multiplex PCR reads with MiXCR, one row per CDR3 protein. The sample lists 84,000 or so distinct CDR3 sequences, about three fifths occurring once. Sequences were obtained from lung tumor tissue. The chain employs TRBV12-3 or TRBV12-4 and TRBJ2-3; 14 bases fit TRBD2. The TCR sequence derives from a man aged 70 or older with non-small cell lung cancer. CDR3 sequence: CASSPGLAGVADTQYF. CDR3 coding DNA: TGTGCCAGCAGTCCGGGACTAGCGGGAGTGGCAGATACGCAGTATTTT.